One sample yielded the 25 T cell receptor beta chains listed below, sequenced in a study of blood T cell repertoires in COVID-19. This table comes from immunoSEQ multiplex PCR, and its TCRdb copy is limited to in-frame clones, with some not included. The sample consists of over 200,000 clones, approximately 91% of them appearing once. The sample taken for sequencing was peripheral blood. Every receptor here comes from a woman between 35 and 50 years old with acute or convalescent COVID-19.

This chain connects TRBV12-3 or TRBV12-4 to TRBJ1-3; no clear D. The CDR3 covers 12 residues. V was clipped by 5 bases and J by 2 bases, with 4 bases between them. The DNA of the CDR3 is TGTGCCAGCAGTCTTCCTGGAAACACCATATATTTT. Residues: CASSLPGNTIYF.

This clone was seen more than once but under ten times. This chain joins TRBV5-1 and TRBJ1-6; D perhaps matches TRBD1 (5 bases). CDR1 and CDR2 from the germline V gene are SGHRS and YFSETQ. The length of the CDR3 is 15 residues. V was shortened by 5 bases and J by 7 bases, with 16 bases between the two germline ends. CDR3 coding DNA: TGCGCCAGCAGTTCTGGGGCAGGGCCCAATTCACCCCTCCACTTT. This encodes CASSSGAGPNSPLHF.

In DNA form, the CDR3 reads TGTGCCAGCACCCAAAAGCTGGGGGGAAACACTGAAGCTTTCTTT. The encoded protein is CASTQKLGGNTEAFF. The chain employs TRBV6-5 and TRBJ1-1, with a tentative D call TRBD1 (5 bases). The ends were cut back, 7 bases at V and 2 bases at J, with 17 bases in the middle. The CDR3 has 15 residues. Germline V gene sequence: CDR1 MNHEY, CDR2 SVGAGI.

This chain joins TRBV7-8 and TRBJ2-3; D ambiguous. The CDR3 contains 14 residues. V lost 3 bases and J lost 3, with 10 bases in between. Per the germline V gene, CDR1 is SGHVS and CDR2 is FQNEAQ. The CDR3 nucleotides read TGTGCCAGCAGCTTGGCCATCAGGACAGATACGCAGTATTTT. Its protein is CASSLAIRTDTQYF.

The chain has TRBV5-1 and TRBJ2-1; 7 positions agree with TRBD2. The CDR3 runs 18 residues. Trimming at V came to 4 bases and at J to 0 bases, leaving 13 bases not matched to a gene. Germline CDR1 is SGHRS and CDR2 is YFSETQ. The CDR3 reads CASSPIPLADSSYNEQFF. The CDR3 region has the DNA TGCGCCAGCAGCCCCATACCGCTAGCGGATAGCTCCTACAATGAGCAGTTCTTC.

The chain is built from TRBV5-6 and TRBJ1-6; D gene ambiguous. Trimming stripped 2 bases from V and 6 bases from J, with 12 bases between. This CDR3 has 15 residues. Germline V gene data show CDR1 as SGHDT and CDR2 as YYEEEE. The CDR3 coding sequence is TGTGCCAGCAGCTTCCTGGGCTATGGTAATTCACCCCTCCACTTT. This gives the protein CASSFLGYGNSPLHF.

This clone is a singleton in its sample. This sequence joins TRBV7-2 and TRBJ1-2; D may be TRBD1 (6 bases). CDR3 size: 15 residues. Trimming stripped 5 bases from V and 4 bases from J, with 17 bases between. Germline V gene sequence: CDR1 SGHTA, CDR2 FQGNSA. The CDR3 sequence is CASSGGRGSGYGYTF. The CDR3 bases are TGTGCCAGCAGCGGGGGGAGGGGGTCCGGCTATGGCTACACCTTC.

The CDR3: CASSIKGNTIYF. The DNA for the CDR3 is TGTGCCAGTAGTATCAAGGGGAACACCATATATTTT. V gene TRBV19 combines with J gene TRBJ1-3; D possibly corresponds to TRBD1 (5 bases). There are 12 residues in the CDR3. Germline V gene lookup returns CDR1 LNHDA and CDR2 SQIVND (reference sequence). Trimming shortened V by 3 bases and J by 7 bases, and 7 bases separated the two germline ends.

V is TRBV11-2 and J is TRBJ1-2; the match to TRBD1 covers 7 bases. V dropped 4 bases and J dropped 2; count of bases not matched to a gene: 7. The germline gives CDR1 SGHAT, CDR2 FQNNGV. The CDR3 runs 15 residues. CDR3: CASSSGQVKNYGYTF. The CDR3 coding sequence is TGTGCCAGCAGCTCCGGACAGGTTAAGAACTATGGCTACACCTTC.

The J gene is TRBJ2-6, the V gene TRBV19; 10 nucleotides agree with TRBD2. J lost 4 bases, V lost 5 bases, and 11 bases had no gene match. CDR1 and CDR2 (germline): LNHDA, SQIVND (reference sequence). The CDR3 loop spans 18 amino acids. CDR3 DNA: TGTGCCAGTAGTGTGATAGCGGGGGGCCTAGGAGGGGCCAACGTCCTGACTTTC. Protein product: CASSVIAGGLGGANVLTF.

The V call is TRBV7-3, the J call TRBJ1-4; D perhaps matches TRBD1 (5 bases). Germline lookup yields CDR1 SGHTA and CDR2 FQGTGA. This CDR3 contains 15 residues. V was pared by 4 bases and J by 4 bases, with 13 bases between. Here the CDR3 DNA reads TGTGCCAGCAGCTCAACGGGGCAGTTTAATGAAAAACTGTTTTTT. Translating gives CASSSTGQFNEKLFF.

This clone was observed a handful of times. The gene calls are TRBV6-5 and TRBJ2-7; D perhaps matches TRBD2 (6 bases). The CDR3 has 14 amino acids. Trimming removed 6 bases from V and 2 bases from J, with 14 bases in between. Germline CDR1 reads MNHEY; CDR2 reads SVGAGI. CDR3 nucleotide sequence: TGTGCCAGCAGCCGTGGGCCGGGGGCCTACGAGCAGTACGTC. This encodes CASSRGPGAYEQYV.

V is TRBV4-1 and J is TRBJ1-2; TRBD1 aligns across 7 bases. Germline CDR1 and CDR2: MGHRA and YSYEKL. The junction had 12 bases not matched to a gene; V was cut back by 0 bases and J by 5 bases. The CDR3 extends over 17 amino acids. The CDR3 coding sequence is TGCGCCAGCAGCCAAGAAGTTACCGGGACAGCGAATTATGGCTACACCTTC. Translating gives CASSQEVTGTANYGYTF.

The rearrangement joins TRBV6-1 to TRBJ1-5, with 8 bases that match TRBD1. This CDR3 has 15 amino acids. The J segment lost 2 bases and the V segment lost 7 bases, leaving 7 bases of the junction unmatched. Germline V CDR1 and CDR2: MNHNS, SASEGT. For the CDR3, the DNA is TGTGCCAGCACCCCAGAGGACAGGGGCAATCAGCCCCAGCATTTT. Protein sequence: CASTPEDRGNQPQHF.

This rearrangement joins TRBV14 to TRBJ1-1, with D tentatively TRBD1 (5 bases). Trimming cost V 6 bases and J 1 base, with 12 bases left between them. CDR1 and CDR2 (germline): SGHDN, FVKESK. The CDR3 spans 14 residues. CDR3: CASSLTGGNTEAFF. CDR3 nucleotide sequence: TGTGCCAGCAGTCTCACCGGGGGGAACACTGAAGCTTTCTTT. The full variable domain, in which reference TRBV14 and TRBJ1-1 provide the parts outside the CDR3, is EAGVTQFPSHSVIEKGQTVTLRCDPISGHDNLYWYRRVMGKEIKFLLHFVKESKQDESGMPNNRFLAERTGGTYSTLKVQPAELEDSGVYFCASSLTGGNTEAFFGQGTRLTVV.

The V and J genes are TRBV11-2 and TRBJ1-1, with D unclear. Trimming shortened V by 1 base and J by 1 base, and 13 bases separated the two germline ends. The CDR3 has 16 amino acids. Germline-derived CDR1 and CDR2 are SGHAT and FQNNGV. DNA for the CDR3: TGTGCCAGCAGCTTAGGGTATGCCCCGGGGAACACTGAAGCTTTCTTT. Its protein is CASSLGYAPGNTEAFF.

Ten or more counts support this clone. The V and J genes are TRBV2 and TRBJ2-5; maybe TRBD1 (7 bases). CDR1 and CDR2 (germline): SNHLY, FYNNEI. The CDR3 extends over 15 amino acids. V lost 8 bases to trimming and J lost 10 bases, with 26 bases between them. CDR3 nucleotide sequence: TGTGCCAGCCGAGGGCGGGACAGCCCTGCCAAGGGCCAGTACTTC. As protein: CASRGRDSPAKGQYF.

The chain uses TRBV9 and TRBJ1-1; 8 bases align to TRBD1. Germline CDR1 and CDR2: SGDLS and YYNGEE. This CDR3 comprises 14 residues. After removal of 4 bases from V and 1 base from J, the junction contained 3 bases not matched to a gene. The CDR3 loop reads CASSWGTGNTEAFF. The DNA for the CDR3 is TGTGCCAGCAGCTGGGGGACAGGGAACACTGAAGCTTTCTTT. Full variable domain (missing parts from reference TRBV9 and TRBJ1-1): DSGVTQTPKHLITATGQRVTLRCSPRSGDLSVYWYQQSLDQGLQFLIQYYNGEERAKGNILERFSAQQFPDLHSELNLSSLELGDSALYFCASSWGTGNTEAFFGQGTRLTVV.

This clone is a singleton in its sample. J is TRBJ1-3 and V is TRBV19; D gene unclear. CDR1 and CDR2 (germline): LNHDA, SQIVND (reference sequence). V was pared by 3 bases and J by 1 base, with 13 bases between. The CDR3 is 16 amino acids. The CDR3 region has the DNA TGTGCCAGTAGTATCCGTCGGGGATCGTCTGGAAACACCATATATTTT. This gives the protein CASSIRRGSSGNTIYF.

This clone was found once. The gene calls are TRBV7-9 and TRBJ1-4; no reliable D call. Per the germline V gene, CDR1 is SEHNR and CDR2 is FQNEAQ (reference sequence). CDR3 length equals 13 residues. V lost 5 bases and J 8 bases, leaving 12 bases between the germline ends. The chain's CDR3 is CASSLGEKEKLFF. CDR3 DNA sequence: TGTGCCAGCAGCCTTGGGGAGAAGGAAAAACTGTTTTTT.

This clone was observed a single time. V and J are TRBV30 and TRBJ1-1; D is undetermined. CDR3 size: 13 residues. Trimming took off 0 bases at V and 1 base at J, with 6 bases between the two ends. The germline V gene encodes CDR1 GTSNPN and CDR2 SVGIG (reference sequence). CDR3 bases: TGTGCCTGGAGTGTAGGAGGGAACACTGAAGCTTTCTTT. It encodes CAWSVGGNTEAFF.

V gene TRBV2 combines with J gene TRBJ1-5; D might be TRBD1 (5 bases). In germline, CDR1 is SNHLY, CDR2 FYNNEI. CDR3 length equals 15 residues. Trimming took off 2 bases at V and 3 bases at J, with 11 bases between the two ends. The CDR3 sequence: CASSEWGGFNQPQHF. The CDR3 DNA reads TGTGCCAGCAGTGAATGGGGGGGATTCAATCAGCCCCAGCATTTT.

The chain uses TRBV10-3 and TRBJ1-1, with D unclear. V was shortened by 10 bases and J by 3 bases, with 12 bases between the two germline ends. The CDR3 is made up of 12 amino acids. Germline CDR1 and CDR2: ENHRY and SYGVKD. The CDR3 sequence: CATKPGDTEAFF. The CDR3 DNA reads TGTGCCACCAAACCCGGTGACACTGAAGCTTTCTTT.

The chain joins TRBV9 to TRBJ2-5; 7 bases are shared with TRBD2. This CDR3 is 14 amino acids long. The germline V gene encodes CDR1 SGDLS and CDR2 YYNGEE. With 4 bases clipped from V and 1 base from J, the junction kept 4 bases outside the gene matches. The CDR3 loop reads CASSPSGAQETQYF. Here the CDR3 DNA reads TGTGCCAGCAGCCCCAGCGGGGCCCAAGAGACCCAGTACTTC.

This sequence joins TRBV6-5 and TRBJ1-6; 9 nucleotides align to TRBD1. The germline CDR1 and CDR2 sequences are MNHEY and SVGAGI. This CDR3 has 16 amino acids. The trim removed 0 bases at V and 7 bases at J, leaving 4 bases unmatched. Here the CDR3 reads CASSYSRGQGNSPLHF. CDR3 coding DNA: TGTGCCAGCAGTTACTCGAGGGGACAGGGAAATTCACCCCTCCACTTT.